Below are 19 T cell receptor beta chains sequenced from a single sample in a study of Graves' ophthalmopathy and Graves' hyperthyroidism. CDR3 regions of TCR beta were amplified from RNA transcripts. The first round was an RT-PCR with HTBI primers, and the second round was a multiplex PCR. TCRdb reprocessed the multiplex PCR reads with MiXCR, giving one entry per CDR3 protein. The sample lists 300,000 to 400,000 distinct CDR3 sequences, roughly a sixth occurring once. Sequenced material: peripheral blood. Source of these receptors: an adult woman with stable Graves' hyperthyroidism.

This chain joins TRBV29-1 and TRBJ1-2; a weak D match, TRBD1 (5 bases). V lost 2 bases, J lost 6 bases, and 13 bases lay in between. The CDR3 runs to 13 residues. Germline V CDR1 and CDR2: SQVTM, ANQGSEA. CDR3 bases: TGCAGCGTTGAAAAGGGCCAGGGCCATGGCTACACCTTC. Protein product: CSVEKGQGHGYTF.

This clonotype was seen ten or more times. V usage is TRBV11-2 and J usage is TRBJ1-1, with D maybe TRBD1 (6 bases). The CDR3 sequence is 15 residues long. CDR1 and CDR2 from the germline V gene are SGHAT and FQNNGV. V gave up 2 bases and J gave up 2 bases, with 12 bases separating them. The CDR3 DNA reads TGTGCCAGCAGCTTACCAGACAGGCTCAACACTGAAGCTTTCTTT. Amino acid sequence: CASSLPDRLNTEAFF.

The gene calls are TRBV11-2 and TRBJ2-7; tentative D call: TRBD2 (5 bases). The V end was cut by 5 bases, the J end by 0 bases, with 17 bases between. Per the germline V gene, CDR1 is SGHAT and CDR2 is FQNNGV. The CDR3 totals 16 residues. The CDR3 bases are TGTGCCAGCAGCCTCGAGGGTGAGCTCCGCTCCTACGAGCAGTACTTC. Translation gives CASSLEGELRSYEQYF.

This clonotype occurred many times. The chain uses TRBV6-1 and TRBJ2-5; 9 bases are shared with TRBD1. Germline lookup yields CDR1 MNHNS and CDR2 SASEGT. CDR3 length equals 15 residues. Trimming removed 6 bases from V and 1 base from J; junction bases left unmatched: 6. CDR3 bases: TGTGCCAGCAGAGGACAGGGGATGACCCAAGAGACCCAGTACTTC. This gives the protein CASRGQGMTQETQYF.

CDR3 nucleotide sequence: TGCGCCAGCAGCCAGCGGAGAGGGGAAAGGGAGCCCCAGCATTTT. Its translation is CASSQRRGEREPQHF. V usage is TRBV4-1 and J usage is TRBJ1-5, with D maybe TRBD1 (5 bases). CDR3 length equals 15 residues. Germline V gene sequence: CDR1 MGHRA, CDR2 YSYEKL. V was clipped by 3 bases and J by 8 bases, with 17 bases between them.

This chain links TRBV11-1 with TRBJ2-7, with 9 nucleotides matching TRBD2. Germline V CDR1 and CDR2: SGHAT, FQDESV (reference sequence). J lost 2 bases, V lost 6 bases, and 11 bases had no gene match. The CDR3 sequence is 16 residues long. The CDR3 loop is CASRPPERGAPYEQYF. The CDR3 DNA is TGTGCCAGCAGACCCCCGGAGCGGGGGGCACCCTACGAGCAGTACTTC.

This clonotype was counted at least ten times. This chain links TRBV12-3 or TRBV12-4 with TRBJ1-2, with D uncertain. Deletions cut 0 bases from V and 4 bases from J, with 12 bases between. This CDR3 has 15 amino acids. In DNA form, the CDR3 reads TGTGCCAGCAGTTTAGCCGGTGGTTTTGGCTATGGCTACACCTTC. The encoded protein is CASSLAGGFGYGYTF.

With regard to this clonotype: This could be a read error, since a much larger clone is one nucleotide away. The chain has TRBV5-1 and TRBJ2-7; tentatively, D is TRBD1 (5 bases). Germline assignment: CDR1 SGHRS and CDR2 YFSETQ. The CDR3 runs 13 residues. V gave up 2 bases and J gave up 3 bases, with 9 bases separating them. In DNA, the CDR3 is TGCGCCAGCAGCTTAACAGGCGTCTACGAGCAGTACGTC. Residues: CASSLTGVYEQYV.

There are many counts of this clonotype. CDR3 sequence (DNA): TGCGCCAGCAGCTCGCCGGGACAGGGCACTGAAGCTTTCTTT. Translation: CASSSPGQGTEAFF. This rearrangement joins TRBV5-1 to TRBJ1-1; 9 nucleotides line up with TRBD1. This CDR3 has 14 residues. The ends lost 3 bases at V and 4 bases at J; junction bases unmatched: 4. Germline V CDR1 and CDR2: SGHRS, YFSETQ. The full variable domain, in which reference TRBV5-1 and TRBJ1-1 provide the parts outside the CDR3, is KAGVTQTPRYLIKTRGQQVTLSCSPISGHRSVSWYQQTPGQGLQFLFEYFSETQRNKGNFPGRFSGRQFSNSRSEMNVSTLELGDSALYLCASSSPGQGTEAFFGQGTRLTVV.

This CDR3 is CSARNRGSGSPLHF. The CDR3 nucleotides read TGCAGTGCTAGAAACAGGGGGAGTGGGTCACCCCTCCACTTT. The chain recombines TRBV20-1 with TRBJ1-6, with 8 bases matching TRBD1. This CDR3 region has 14 residues. CDR1 is DFQATT, CDR2 SNEGSKA, per germline (reference sequence). V was clipped by 2 bases and J by 10 bases; unmatched bases: 7.

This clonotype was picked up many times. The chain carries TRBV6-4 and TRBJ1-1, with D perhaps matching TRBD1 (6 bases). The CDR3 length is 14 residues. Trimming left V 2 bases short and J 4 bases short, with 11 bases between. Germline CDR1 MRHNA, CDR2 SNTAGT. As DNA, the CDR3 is TGTGCCAGCAGTGACACCCCGGACAGCACTGAAGCTTTCTTT. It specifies CASSDTPDSTEAFF.

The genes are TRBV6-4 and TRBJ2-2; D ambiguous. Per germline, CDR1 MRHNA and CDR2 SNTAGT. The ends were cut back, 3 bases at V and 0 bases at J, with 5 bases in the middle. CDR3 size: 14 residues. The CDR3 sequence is CASSERTNTGELFF. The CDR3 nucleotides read TGTGCCAGCAGTGAGCGGACGAACACCGGGGAGCTGTTTTTT.

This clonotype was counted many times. The CDR3 spells CASSLRTGNSPLHF. The CDR3 coding sequence is TGCGCCAGCAGCCTCCGAACAGGGAATTCACCCCTCCACTTT. The V call is TRBV4-3, the J call TRBJ1-6; tentative D call: TRBD1 (6 bases). The CDR3 runs to 14 residues. Germline CDR1 and CDR2: LGHNA and YSLEER. Trimming took 4 bases from V and 7 from J, leaving 11 bases between them.

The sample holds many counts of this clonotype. CDR3 sequence: CASSKGTGGIVPQHF. CDR3 DNA sequence: TGTGCCAGCAGCAAAGGGACAGGGGGAATCGTGCCCCAGCATTTT. This chain joins TRBV28 and TRBJ1-5, with 11 positions matching TRBD1. The V gene's germline CDR1 is MDHEN and CDR2 SYDVKM. The J segment lost 9 bases and the V segment lost 6 bases, leaving 10 bases of the junction unmatched. The CDR3 covers 15 residues.

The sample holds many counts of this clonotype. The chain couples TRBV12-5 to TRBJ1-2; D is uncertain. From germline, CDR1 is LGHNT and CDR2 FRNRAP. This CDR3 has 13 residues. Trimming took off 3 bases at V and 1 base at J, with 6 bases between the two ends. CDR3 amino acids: CASGFAGNYGYTF. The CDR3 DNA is TGTGCTAGTGGTTTCGCGGGTAACTATGGCTACACCTTC. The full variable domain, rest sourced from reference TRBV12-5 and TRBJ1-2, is DARVTQTPRHKVTEMGQEVTMRCQPILGHNTVFWYRQTMMQGLELLAYFRNRAPLDDSGMPKDRFSAEMPDATLATLKIQPSEPRDSAVYFCASGFAGNYGYTFGSGTRLTVV.

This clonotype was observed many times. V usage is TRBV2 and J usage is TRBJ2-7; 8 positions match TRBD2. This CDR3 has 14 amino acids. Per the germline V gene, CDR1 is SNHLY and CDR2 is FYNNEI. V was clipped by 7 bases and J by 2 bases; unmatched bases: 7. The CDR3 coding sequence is TGTGCCAGCAATTGGCGGGAGGCCACCTACGAGCAGTACTTC. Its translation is CASNWREATYEQYF.

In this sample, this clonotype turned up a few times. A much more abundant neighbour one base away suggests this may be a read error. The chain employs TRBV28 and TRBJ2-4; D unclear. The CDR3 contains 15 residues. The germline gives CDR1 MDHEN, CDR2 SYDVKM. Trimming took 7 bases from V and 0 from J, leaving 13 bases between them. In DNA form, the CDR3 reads TGTGCCAGCATTGGTCTCGCCCTAGCCAAAAACATTCAGTACTTC. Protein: CASIGLALAKNIQYF.

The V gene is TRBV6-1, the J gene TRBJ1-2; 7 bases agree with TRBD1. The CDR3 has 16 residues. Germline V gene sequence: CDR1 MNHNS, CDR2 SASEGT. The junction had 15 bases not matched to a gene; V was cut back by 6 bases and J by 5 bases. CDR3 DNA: TGTGCCAGCAGACCCAGGACAGGAATATCTTTTTATGGCTACACCTTC. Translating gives CASRPRTGISFYGYTF.

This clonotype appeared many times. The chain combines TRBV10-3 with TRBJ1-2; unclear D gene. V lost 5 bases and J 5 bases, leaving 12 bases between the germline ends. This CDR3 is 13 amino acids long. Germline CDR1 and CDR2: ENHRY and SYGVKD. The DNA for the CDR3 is TGTGCCATCAGTAAAGAACGGGGTTATGGCTACACCTTC. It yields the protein CAISKERGYGYTF.